Below, 12 T cell receptor beta chains from the same sample are listed, as sequenced in a study of T cells in narcolepsy. The method was immunoSEQ multiplex PCR; TCRdb's version includes in-frame clones alone and lacks a portion of them. The data contain some 8,000 clones, roughly 57% of them singletons. The source material was CD45RA- memory CD8+ T cells from PBMCs. Receptors were obtained from a human donor with narcolepsy.

The J gene is TRBJ2-6, the V gene TRBV12-5; D possibly corresponds to TRBD2 (6 bases). Trimming took off 1 base at V and 2 bases at J, with 9 bases between the two ends. The CDR3 sequence is 16 residues long. From germline, CDR1 is LGHNT and CDR2 FRNRAP. CDR3 residues: CASGLGSGAGANVLTF. CDR3 nucleotides: TGTGCTAGTGGTTTGGGGTCGGGGGCTGGGGCCAACGTCCTGACTTTC. The variable domain in full, with the rest retrieved from reference TRBV12-5 and TRBJ2-6, is DARVTQTPRHKVTEMGQEVTMRCQPILGHNTVFWYRQTMMQGLELLAYFRNRAPLDDSGMPKDRFSAEMPDATLATLKIQPSEPRDSAVYFCASGLGSGAGANVLTFGAGSRLTVL.

This clone turned up a few times. The junction and the germline gene differ at one end; a read error may be behind it. This sequence joins TRBV7-9 and TRBJ2-3; D ambiguous. Germline V gene data show CDR1 as SEHNR and CDR2 as FQNEAQ (reference sequence). This CDR3 region has 16 residues. This CDR3 reads CASSQDRGPESDTQYF. Written as DNA, the CDR3 is TGCGCCAGCAGCCAAGATAGAGGCCCTGAGAGTGATACGCAGTATTTT. The full variable domain, its missing parts supplied by reference TRBV7-9 and TRBJ2-3, is DTGVSQNPRHKITKRGQNVTFRCDPISEHNRLYWYRQTLGQGPEFLTYFQNEAQLEKSRLLSDRFSAERPKGSFSTLEIQRTEQGDSAMYLCASSQDRGPESDTQYFGPGTRLTVL.

This chain connects TRBV30 to TRBJ2-7, with 7 bases lining up with TRBD1. This CDR3 has 12 residues. Germline CDR1 and CDR2: GTSNPN and SVGIG (reference sequence). Germline trimming cut 2 bases from V and 4 bases from J; bases unmatched to any gene: 2. CDR3 nucleotides: TGTGCCTGGAGTAGGGGGCAGTACGAGCAGTACTTC. It encodes CAWSRGQYEQYF.

Of note for this clone: Germline is not matched at one junction end, which may reflect a read error. CDR3 sequence (DNA): TGTGCTAGCAGCTTAAATTTCGGGGACTACGAGCAGTACTTC. Translated: CASSLNFGDYEQYF. The rearrangement joins TRBV7-7 to TRBJ2-7, with D maybe TRBD2 (5 bases). There are 14 residues in the CDR3. Germline loops: CDR1 SSHAT, CDR2 FNYEAQ (reference sequence).

The chain joins TRBV13 to TRBJ2-2, with D unclear. Germline V gene sequence: CDR1 PRHDT, CDR2 FYEKMQ (reference sequence). V shed 6 bases and J shed 6 bases, with 14 bases lying between them. CDR3 length: 14 residues. The CDR3 reads CASSYGAVSGELFF. In DNA form, the CDR3 reads TGTGCCAGCAGTTACGGAGCCGTATCCGGGGAGCTGTTTTTT.

This clone was observed a handful of times. CDR3 sequence (DNA): TGTGCCAGCAGTTACTCGACTAGCGGGGGGGCCTACGAGCAGTACTTC. Its protein is CASSYSTSGGAYEQYF. The rearrangement uses TRBV6-6 and TRBJ2-7; 14 nucleotides align to TRBD2. Losses at the gene ends were 0 bases for V and 2 bases for J; bases not matched to a gene: 0. The germline CDR1 and CDR2 sequences are MNHNY and SVGAGI (reference sequence). CDR3 length: 16 residues.

For this clone: Relative to the germline gene, one junction end is altered; a read error may explain this. This chain connects TRBV6-4 to TRBJ1-1; the D is unclear. CDR3 size: 14 residues. Germline loops: CDR1 MRHNA, CDR2 SNTAGT. CDR3 DNA sequence: TGTGCCAGCACCGAAGCGGGCCCGAACGCTGAAGCTTTCTTT. It is translated as CASTEAGPNAEAFF.

This clone was counted only a few times. This chain links TRBV9 with TRBJ1-6; D gene ambiguous. The V end was cut by 2 bases, the J end by 8 bases, with 14 bases between. Germline V gene data show CDR1 as SGDLS and CDR2 as YYNGEE. This CDR3 has 15 amino acids. The CDR3 DNA is TGTGCCAGCAGCGTGGGAGGGTCCGTGGATTCACCCCTCCACTTT. This sequence encodes CASSVGGSVDSPLHF.

The sample holds a few counts of this clone. V is TRBV7-6 and J is TRBJ1-6; D unresolved. The CDR3 consists of 13 residues. Looked up from germline, CDR1 is SGHVS and CDR2 is FNYEAQ. V lost 5 bases, J lost 2 bases, and 4 bases lay in between. The CDR3 DNA is TGTGCCAGCAGCCTCGCCTATAATTCACCCCTCCACTTT. Translating gives CASSLAYNSPLHF.

The chain has TRBV6-4 and TRBJ2-3; D is ambiguous. The CDR3 is 14 amino acids. Germline CDR1 reads MRHNA; CDR2 reads SNTAGT. V dropped 0 bases and J dropped 4 bases, with 8 bases sitting between them. CDR3 nucleotides: TGTGCCAGCAGTGACTCGGACGATCCAGATACGCAGTATTTT. It codes for CASSDSDDPDTQYF.

The genes are TRBV7-9 and TRBJ2-7; 10 nucleotides agree with TRBD2. Per germline, CDR1 SEHNR and CDR2 FQNEAQ (reference sequence). The length of the CDR3 is 15 residues. V was clipped by 5 bases and J by 2 bases; unmatched bases: 6. This chain's CDR3 is CASSPIAGGTYEQYF. The CDR3 DNA reads TGTGCCAGCAGCCCAATAGCGGGGGGCACCTACGAGCAGTACTTC.

The rearrangement links TRBV27 to TRBJ1-2; weak D call: TRBD1 (5 bases). Germline lookup yields CDR1 MNHEY and CDR2 SMNVEV (reference sequence). V gave up 6 bases and J gave up 4 bases, with 9 bases separating them. The CDR3 is made up of 12 amino acids. In nucleotides, the CDR3 is TGTGCCAGCAGGTCGGGGCCCTATGGCTACACCTTC. Translation gives CASRSGPYGYTF.